The sequence of this T cell receptor beta chain was determined in a study of shared clonotypes between healthy human individuals. Trimming removed 2 bases from V and 6 bases from J; junction bases left unmatched: 5. The germline gives CDR1 MGHDK, CDR2 SYGVNS. There are 15 residues in the CDR3. Samples underwent the assay at deep level. The table came from immunoSEQ multiplex PCR; TCRdb's copy has only in-frame clones and leaves some out. The sample holds roughly 2 million clones, about 94% seen once. CD4+ cells yielded CD45RA+ naive and CD45RA-negative memory subsets. Whole-study findings and limits: Naive subsets, compared against memory subsets, generally had larger estimated richness values.

Concerning this clone: The antigen remains undetermined.

The sequenced material came from naive CD4+ T cells sorted from blood. Documented subset: CD45RA+ positively selected. This sequence joins TRBV25-1 and TRBJ2-1, with TRBD1 matching over 9 bases. This clonotype was sampled from a man between 18 and 35 years old in good health. The CDR3 loop reads CASSEATGGVNEQFF. In DNA, the CDR3 is TGTGCCAGCAGTGAAGCGACAGGGGGAGTCAATGAGCAGTTCTTC.